This TCR beta chain derives from a study of T cells in Graves' hyperthyroidism and ophthalmopathy. The patients, who ranged from 18 to 65 in age, presented with newly diagnosed hyperthyroidism lasting under 2 months. Uncontrolled infection, other autoimmune disease, pregnancy or lactation barred patients from enrollment. On this clonotype: Its antigen is still unknown.

It was RNA transcripts that yielded the amplified TCR beta CDR3 regions. In the first-round RT-PCR of the TCR CDR3, the HTBI primer set was used. TCRdb called the multiplex PCR reads again in MiXCR, with one record for every CDR3 protein. The data contain around 440,000 distinct CDR3 sequences, about 15% of them seen just once; the ten biggest clones take up 13% to 15%. This CDR3 region has 12 residues. CDR1 DFQATT and CDR2 SNEGSKA come from the germline V gene (reference sequence). V was clipped by 5 bases and J by 3 bases; unmatched bases: 1. Broader study findings: Clonotypes that were expanded in thyroid above 0.001 mostly appeared in blood too.

V and J are TRBV20-1 and TRBJ2-1; TRBD1 aligns across 7 bases. The sequenced sample was blood. The source is a woman younger than 30 with Graves' hyperthyroidism. The CDR3 nucleotides are TGCAGTGCTGGGACAGTCTACAATGAGCAGTTCTTC. This encodes CSAGTVYNEQFF.